This is a list of T cell receptor beta chains from one sample in a study of blood T cell repertoires in COVID-19. TCRdb's table, derived via immunoSEQ multiplex PCR, lists solely in-frame clones and lacks some. The sample shows roughly 570,000 clones, 85% to 90% of them seen only once. Sequenced material: peripheral blood. Receptor source: a woman aged 45 to 65 with COVID-19, enrolled during active disease. CDR3s include the opening cysteine and the closing phenylalanine or tryptophan. A D gene is named only where the DNA matches it firmly. Clone size, where shown, is once, few, many, or a class for clones that have expanded.

>.|TRBV6-4|TRBJ1-6|.
CASPVLTGGDYNSPLHF
TGTGCCAGCCCCGTGCTAACAGGTGGAGACTATAATTCACCCCTCCACTTT
>.|TRBV2|TRBJ1-4|TRBD1
CASSARGPSEKLFF
TGTGCCAGCAGTGCCAGGGGGCCGAGTGAAAAACTGTTTTTT
>.|TRBV4-1|TRBJ1-2|TRBD1
CASSQVTSVRQGSNYGYTF
TGCGCCAGCAGCCAAGTCACCTCCGTTAGACAGGGATCAAATTATGGCTACACCTTC
>.|TRBV27|TRBJ2-1|TRBD2
CASSPPRTSGVYNEQFF
TGTGCCAGCAGTCCCCCTCGAACTAGCGGGGTTTACAATGAGCAGTTCTTC
>.|TRBV4-1|TRBJ1-2|TRBD1
CASSPPGGTGDDYGYTF
TGCGCCAGCAGCCCACCGGGGGGGACAGGGGATGACTATGGCTACACCTTC
>.|TRBV19|TRBJ2-5|TRBD1
CASTPGQRQETQYF
TGTGCCAGTACCCCGGGACAGAGGCAAGAGACCCAGTACTTC
>.|TRBV5-5|TRBJ1-2|TRBD1
CASSWDRGQANYGYTF
TGTGCCAGCAGCTGGGACAGGGGACAAGCTAACTATGGCTACACCTTC
>.|TRBV19|TRBJ2-3|TRBD2
CASAISGGPRTDTQYF
TGTGCCAGTGCTATTAGCGGGGGGCCCCGCACAGATACGCAGTATTTT
>.|TRBV23-1|TRBJ1-1|.
CASSRRGNTEAFF
TGCGCCAGCAGTCGGAGGGGGAACACTGAAGCTTTCTTT
>.|TRBV24-1|TRBJ1-1|TRBD1
CATSDPGQGTFF
TGTGCCACCAGTGACCCGGGACAGGGTACTTTCTTT
>once|TRBV19|TRBJ2-4|TRBD1
CASSPTAGTGGSKNIQYF
TGTGCCAGTAGCCCCACAGCCGGGACAGGGGGGTCAAAAAACATTCAGTACTTC
>few|TRBV7-3|TRBJ1-6|.
CASSSKGQNSPLHF
TGTGCCAGCAGCTCTAAGGGGCAGAATTCACCCCTCCACTTT
>.|TRBV29-1|TRBJ2-3|TRBD1
CSVDIQGTDTQYF
TGCAGCGTTGACATACAGGGGACAGATACGCAGTATTTT
>.|TRBV10-2|TRBJ2-3|.
CASSEVAESTDTQYF
TGCGCCAGCAGTGAGGTGGCGGAAAGCACAGATACGCAGTATTTT
>.|TRBV19|TRBJ1-2|.
CASSSGRSSRFNGYTF
TGTGCCAGTAGTTCGGGGAGGAGCAGTCGTTTTAATGGCTACACCTTC
>.|TRBV18|TRBJ1-1|.
CASSPRGGGETEAFF
TGTGCCAGCTCACCCCGTGGGGGAGGGGAGACTGAAGCTTTCTTT
>.|TRBV10-3|TRBJ2-3|.
CATRGGPERTDTQYF
TGTGCCACCCGGGGAGGTCCGGAGCGCACAGATACGCAGTATTTT
>.|TRBV7-3|TRBJ1-1|.
CASSLTSGLNTEAFF
TGTGCCAGCAGCTTAACCTCAGGGCTGAACACTGAAGCTTTCTTT
>.|TRBV30|TRBJ2-1|TRBD2
CAGRGNNEQFF
TGTGCTGGGAGGGGTAACAATGAGCAGTTCTTC
>.|TRBV6-5|TRBJ2-2|TRBD1
CASSYQGAVGTGELFF
TGTGCCAGCAGTTATCAGGGGGCGGTTGGTACCGGGGAGCTGTTTTTT
>.|TRBV4-1|TRBJ1-2|.
CASSDRRSVYGYTF
TGCGCCAGCAGTGACAGGCGGAGTGTCTATGGCTACACCTTC
>.|TRBV30|TRBJ1-1|TRBD1
CAWSRQGATEAFF
TGTGCCTGGAGTCGACAGGGGGCCACTGAAGCTTTCTTT
>.|TRBV5-6|TRBJ1-1|.
CASSLDTWGDGGTEAFF
TGTGCCAGCAGCTTGGACACTTGGGGGGACGGCGGCACTGAAGCTTTCTTT